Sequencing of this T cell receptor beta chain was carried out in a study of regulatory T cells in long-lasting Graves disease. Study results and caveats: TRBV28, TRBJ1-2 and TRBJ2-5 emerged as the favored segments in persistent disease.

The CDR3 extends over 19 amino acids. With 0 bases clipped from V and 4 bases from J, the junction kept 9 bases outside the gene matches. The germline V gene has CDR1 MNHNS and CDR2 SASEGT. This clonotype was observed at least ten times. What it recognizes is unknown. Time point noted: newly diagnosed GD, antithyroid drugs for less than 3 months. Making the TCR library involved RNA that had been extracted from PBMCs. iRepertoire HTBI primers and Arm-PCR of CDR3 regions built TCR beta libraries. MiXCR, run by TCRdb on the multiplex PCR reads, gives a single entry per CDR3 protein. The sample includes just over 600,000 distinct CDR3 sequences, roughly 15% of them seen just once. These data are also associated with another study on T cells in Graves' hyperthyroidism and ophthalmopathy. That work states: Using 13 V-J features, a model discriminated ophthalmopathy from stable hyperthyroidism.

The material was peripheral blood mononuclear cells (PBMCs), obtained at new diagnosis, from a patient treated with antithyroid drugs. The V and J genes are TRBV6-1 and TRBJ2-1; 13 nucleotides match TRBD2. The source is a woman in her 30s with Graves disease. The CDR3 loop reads CASSEALRTSGSKYNEQFF. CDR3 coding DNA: TGTGCCAGCAGTGAAGCGCTTCGGACTAGCGGGAGTAAGTACAATGAGCAGTTCTTC.